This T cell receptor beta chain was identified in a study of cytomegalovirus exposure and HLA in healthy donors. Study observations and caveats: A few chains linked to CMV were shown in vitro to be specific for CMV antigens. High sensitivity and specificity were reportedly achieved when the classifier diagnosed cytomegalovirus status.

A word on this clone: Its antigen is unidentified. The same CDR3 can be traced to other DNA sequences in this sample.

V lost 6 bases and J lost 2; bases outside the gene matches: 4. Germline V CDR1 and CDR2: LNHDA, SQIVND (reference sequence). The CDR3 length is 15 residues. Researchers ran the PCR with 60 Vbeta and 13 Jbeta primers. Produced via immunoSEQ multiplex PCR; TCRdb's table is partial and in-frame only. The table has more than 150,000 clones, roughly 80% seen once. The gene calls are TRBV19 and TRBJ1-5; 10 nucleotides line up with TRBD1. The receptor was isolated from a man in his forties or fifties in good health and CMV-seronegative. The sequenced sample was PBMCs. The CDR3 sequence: CASSRDRGGNQPQHF. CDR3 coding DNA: TGTGCCAGTAGCCGGGACAGGGGTGGCAATCAGCCCCAGCATTTT.